Listed below are T cell receptor beta chains from one sample, sequenced in a study of blood T cell repertoires in COVID-19. TCRdb keeps only in-frame clones here, not all; method: immunoSEQ multiplex PCR. The top ten hold less than 9.5% of the sample, which has a few hundred thousand clones, 80% to 90% seen once. Input material: peripheral blood. Receptors originate from a woman aged 45 to 65 who had recovered from COVID-19. CDR3s include the opening cysteine and the closing phenylalanine or tryptophan. Each record gives: D gene, clone size, CDR3 length, V gene, J gene, CDR3 DNA, CDR3 protein. D genes are given only for firm matches. Size values are once, few and many counts, or a class for expanded clones, and some rows have none.

d_call: TRBD1; clone_size: NA; cdr3_length: 15; v_call: TRBV5-6; j_call: TRBJ1-1; cdr3_nt: TGTGCCAGCAGCGGCCGGGACAGGGTGAACACTGAAGCTTTCTTT; cdr3_aa: CASSGRDRVNTEAFF
d_call: TRBD2; clone_size: NA; cdr3_length: 18; v_call: TRBV5-1; j_call: TRBJ2-1; cdr3_nt: TGCGCCAGCAGCGCCGGGACTAGCGGGGCCGCGAGCGACAATGAGCAGTTCTTC; cdr3_aa: CASSAGTSGAASDNEQFF
d_call: NA; clone_size: once; cdr3_length: 12; v_call: TRBV3-1/TRBV3-2; j_call: TRBJ2-1; cdr3_nt: TGTGCCAGCAGCCAAGAGAACAGAGGACTGTTCTTC; cdr3_aa: CASSQENRGLFF
d_call: NA; clone_size: NA; cdr3_length: 13; v_call: TRBV28; j_call: TRBJ1-6; cdr3_nt: TGTGCCAGCAGTTTCCGGGTGGATTCACCCCTCCACTTT; cdr3_aa: CASSFRVDSPLHF
d_call: TRBD2; clone_size: NA; cdr3_length: 14; v_call: TRBV11-2; j_call: TRBJ2-1; cdr3_nt: TGTGCCAGCAGCCCCCGAGGCGGGAGCGGGGAGCAGTTCTTC; cdr3_aa: CASSPRGGSGEQFF
d_call: TRBD1; clone_size: NA; cdr3_length: 14; v_call: TRBV19; j_call: TRBJ1-1; cdr3_nt: TGTGCCAGTAGTCTGGACAGGGGTTGGTCTGAAGCTTTCTTT; cdr3_aa: CASSLDRGWSEAFF
d_call: NA; clone_size: NA; cdr3_length: 15; v_call: TRBV15; j_call: TRBJ1-2; cdr3_nt: TGTGCCACCAGCAGAGGGGGACCCAGGGGCTATGGCTACACCTTC; cdr3_aa: CATSRGGPRGYGYTF
d_call: NA; clone_size: NA; cdr3_length: 14; v_call: TRBV29-1; j_call: TRBJ2-2; cdr3_nt: TGCAGCGTTGCCCCAGGGTCGCGAGCCGGGGAGCTGTTTTTT; cdr3_aa: CSVAPGSRAGELFF
d_call: NA; clone_size: NA; cdr3_length: 15; v_call: TRBV19; j_call: TRBJ1-5; cdr3_nt: TGTGCCAGTAGTATAGGGTGGCCAGGGAATCAGCCCCAGCATTTT; cdr3_aa: CASSIGWPGNQPQHF
d_call: NA; clone_size: NA; cdr3_length: 11; v_call: TRBV6-2/TRBV6-3; j_call: TRBJ1-1; cdr3_nt: TGTGCCAGCAGTCAGAGGACTGAAGCTTTCTTT; cdr3_aa: CASSQRTEAFF
d_call: NA; clone_size: NA; cdr3_length: 15; v_call: TRBV9; j_call: TRBJ2-7; cdr3_nt: TGTGCCAGCAGCGTAGGGCCGGCGGGCTCCTACGAGCAGTACTTC; cdr3_aa: CASSVGPAGSYEQYF
d_call: NA; clone_size: NA; cdr3_length: 14; v_call: TRBV18; j_call: TRBJ2-7; cdr3_nt: TGTGCCAGCTCACCACGAACAGGGGACTGGGAGCAGTACTTC; cdr3_aa: CASSPRTGDWEQYF
d_call: NA; clone_size: NA; cdr3_length: 12; v_call: TRBV29-1; j_call: TRBJ1-1; cdr3_nt: TGCAGCGTCCAGGACATGAACACTGAAGCTTTCTTT; cdr3_aa: CSVQDMNTEAFF
d_call: NA; clone_size: NA; cdr3_length: 14; v_call: TRBV10-3; j_call: TRBJ2-1; cdr3_nt: TGTGCCACCATACCCGGGACAACTTACAATGAGCAGTTCTTC; cdr3_aa: CATIPGTTYNEQFF
d_call: NA; clone_size: NA; cdr3_length: 17; v_call: TRBV19; j_call: TRBJ1-5; cdr3_nt: TGTGCCAGTAGTACCACCCCCGGGGGGCTGAGCAATCAGCCCCAGCATTTT; cdr3_aa: CASSTTPGGLSNQPQHF
d_call: NA; clone_size: NA; cdr3_length: 14; v_call: TRBV25-1; j_call: TRBJ1-1; cdr3_nt: TGTGCCAGCTCCGAAATAGGAAGGGTCCAGGGAGCTTTCTTT; cdr3_aa: CASSEIGRVQGAFF
d_call: NA; clone_size: NA; cdr3_length: 13; v_call: TRBV7-7; j_call: TRBJ2-3; cdr3_nt: TGTGCCAGCAGCTCGCAGGCACGAGATACGCAGTATTTT; cdr3_aa: CASSSQARDTQYF
d_call: TRBD2; clone_size: NA; cdr3_length: 15; v_call: TRBV2; j_call: TRBJ2-1; cdr3_nt: TGTGCCAGCAGTCGGACTAGCGGAAATTACAATGAGCAGTTCTTC; cdr3_aa: CASSRTSGNYNEQFF
d_call: NA; clone_size: once; cdr3_length: 11; v_call: TRBV6-2/TRBV6-3; j_call: TRBJ1-2; cdr3_nt: TGTGCCAGCAGTTATCAGTATGGCTACACCTTC; cdr3_aa: CASSYQYGYTF
d_call: TRBD1; clone_size: NA; cdr3_length: 15; v_call: TRBV19; j_call: TRBJ1-1; cdr3_nt: TGTGCCAGTAGTACCCGACAGGGAGTGAACACTGAAGCTTTCTTT; cdr3_aa: CASSTRQGVNTEAFF
d_call: NA; clone_size: NA; cdr3_length: 15; v_call: TRBV28; j_call: TRBJ1-1; cdr3_nt: TGTGCCAGCAGCCCGATCCGGGGGGCTAGAACTGAAGCTTTCTTT; cdr3_aa: CASSPIRGARTEAFF
d_call: NA; clone_size: NA; cdr3_length: 15; v_call: TRBV15; j_call: TRBJ1-6; cdr3_nt: TGTGCCACCAGCAGCCCCGGGACCTATAATTCACCCCTCCACTTT; cdr3_aa: CATSSPGTYNSPLHF